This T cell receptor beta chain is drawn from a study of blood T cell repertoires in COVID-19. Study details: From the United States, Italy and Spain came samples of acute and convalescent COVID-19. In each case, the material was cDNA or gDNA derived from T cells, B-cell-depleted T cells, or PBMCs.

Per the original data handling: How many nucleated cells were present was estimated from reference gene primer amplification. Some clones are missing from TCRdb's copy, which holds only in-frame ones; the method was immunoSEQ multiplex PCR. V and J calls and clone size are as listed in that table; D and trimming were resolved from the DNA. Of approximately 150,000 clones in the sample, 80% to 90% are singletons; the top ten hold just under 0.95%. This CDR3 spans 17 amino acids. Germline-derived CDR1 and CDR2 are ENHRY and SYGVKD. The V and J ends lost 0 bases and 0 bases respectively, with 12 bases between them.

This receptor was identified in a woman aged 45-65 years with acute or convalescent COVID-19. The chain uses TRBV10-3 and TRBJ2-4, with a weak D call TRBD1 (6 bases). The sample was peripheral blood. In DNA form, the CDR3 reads TGTGCCATCAGTGAGTCAGCACAGGGACCAGCCAAAAACATTCAGTACTTC. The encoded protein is CAISESAQGPAKNIQYF.